A selection of T cell receptor beta chains follows, all from one sample in a study of blood T cells in healthy people across ages. TCRdb called the 5' RACE reads again in MiXCR, with one record for every CDR3 protein. The data show 1.5 million to 2 million distinct CDR3 sequences, around half seen once. Source material: blood. The receptors were sampled from a woman in her forties in good health. Both conserved end residues are part of each CDR3. D genes are given only for firm matches. The listing skips clone size in some rows; elsewhere it reads once, few, many or a size class.

abundance	j_gene	len	d_gene	v_gene	CDR3nt	CDR3aa
-	TRBJ2-3	16	-	TRBV15	TGTGCCACCAGCAGAGACAGAACCGCCCGCACAGATACGCAGTATTTT	CATSRDRTARTDTQYF
few	TRBJ1-2	16	TRBD1	TRBV24-1	TGTGCCACCAGTGACGCAACCGGGACAGAATCTTATGGCTACACCTTC	CATSDATGTESYGYTF
-	TRBJ2-5	15	TRBD1	TRBV6-6	TGTGCCAGCAACTCCCGGGACAGGGGGCGAGAGACCCAGTACTTC	CASNSRDRGRETQYF
few	TRBJ2-3	17	-	TRBV6-1	TGTGCCAGCAGGCCCCTCACACTAGCCTCTCGAACAGATACGCAGTATTTT	CASRPLTLASRTDTQYF
few	TRBJ2-5	19	TRBD2	TRBV7-6	TGTGCCAGCAGCTTAGATGTGCCTAGCGGGGCCCGGGTTCGGATGGCCCAGTACTTC	CASSLDVPSGARVRMAQYF
-	TRBJ2-3	18	TRBD2	TRBV4-3	TGCGCCAGCAGCCAAGATCCGACTAGCGGGGGACCCACAGATACGCAGTATTTT	CASSQDPTSGGPTDTQYF
-	TRBJ1-2	13	-	TRBV27	TGTGCCAGCAGTTTGGGGAAAAGCTATGGCTACACCTTC	CASSLGKSYGYTF
few	TRBJ2-7	15	TRBD2	TRBV7-2	TGTGCCAGCAGCTTGTCGGGACTAGGTTCCTACGAGCAGTACTTC	CASSLSGLGSYEQYF
-	TRBJ2-7	13	-	TRBV29-1	TGCAGCGTTAGACAGGGAGGACGCTACGAGCAGTACTTC	CSVRQGGRYEQYF
-	TRBJ1-1	13	TRBD1	TRBV12-3/TRBV12-4	TGTGCCAGCAGACCGGGACAGGTGTTTGAAGCTTTCTTT	CASRPGQVFEAFF
-	TRBJ2-4	12	TRBD1	TRBV7-2	TGTGCCAGCAGCTATCAGACAGGGGGCCAGTACTTC	CASSYQTGGQYF
-	TRBJ2-3	15	-	TRBV5-1	TGCGCCAGCAGCCCGAGAGGCCCCCGGGGAGATACGCAGTATTTT	CASSPRGPRGDTQYF
few	TRBJ2-5	11	-	TRBV24-1	TGTGCCTCGGAAGAAGGGGAGACCCAGTACTTC	CASEEGETQYF
-	TRBJ2-1	19	TRBD2	TRBV5-1	TGCGCCAGCAGCTCGAGGGCTAGCGGGGGGGCTAATCCCTACAATGAGCAGTTCTTC	CASSSRASGGANPYNEQFF
-	TRBJ2-5	15	-	TRBV12-3/TRBV12-4	TGTGCCAGCAGAGGGACACCCTCAAGAGGAAGGACCCAGTACTTC	CASRGTPSRGRTQYF
few	TRBJ2-7	14	TRBD2	TRBV20-1	TGCAGTGCCATACTAGCGCGTTTATCCTACGAGCAGTACTTC	CSAILARLSYEQYF
few	TRBJ1-5	13	-	TRBV7-2	TGTGCCAGCAGCTTAGGGCCCTCAGGGCCCCAGCATTTT	CASSLGPSGPQHF
-	TRBJ1-2	15	-	TRBV5-5	TGTGCCAGCAGCTACCCGGTAGAGGGCCAGGATGGCTACACCTTC	CASSYPVEGQDGYTF
-	TRBJ1-2	16	-	TRBV29-1	TGCAGCGTTGAGGAATGGGTGGGCCGATTGCCCTATGGCTACACCTTC	CSVEEWVGRLPYGYTF
-	TRBJ2-7	13	TRBD2	TRBV5-1	TGCGCCAGCGCTGTGTCAGCGGGGTACGAGCAGTACTTC	CASAVSAGYEQYF
-	TRBJ2-1	15	TRBD1	TRBV7-9	TGTGCCAGCAGACCGAAGACAGGGGGAACGAATGAGCAGTTCTTC	CASRPKTGGTNEQFF
-	TRBJ1-6	13	-	TRBV28	TGTGCCGGCAGTTTCCGGCATAATTCACCCCTCCACTTT	CAGSFRHNSPLHF
few	TRBJ2-1	12	-	TRBV24-1	TGTGCCACCAGTGATACCTACAATGAGCAGTTCTTC	CATSDTYNEQFF
-	TRBJ2-3	15	-	TRBV18	TGTGCCAGCTCAGCTACAGGGAAACCCACAGATACGCAGTATTTT	CASSATGKPTDTQYF
-	TRBJ1-4	12	-	TRBV28	TGTGCCAGCAGTCCTATTGAGGGAAAACTGTTTTTT	CASSPIEGKLFF
-	TRBJ2-3	14	-	TRBV12-5	TGTGCTAGTGGTTTGTTCGGGGGCACAGATACGCAGTATTTT	CASGLFGGTDTQYF
few	TRBJ2-5	14	-	TRBV12-5	TGTGCTAGTGGATCCGGGACTCCCGGGGAGACCCAGTACTTC	CASGSGTPGETQYF
-	TRBJ2-7	14	-	TRBV6-5	TGTGCCAGCAGGCAGGCGGGACCCTCCTACGAGCAGTACTTC	CASRQAGPSYEQYF
-	TRBJ1-4	16	-	TRBV4-3	TGCGCCAGCAGCCAAGATGTGGATCTACTAAATGAAAAACTGTTTTTT	CASSQDVDLLNEKLFF
-	TRBJ2-5	17	TRBD1	TRBV9	TGTGCCAGCAGCACCGGGGGGACAGGGCCAGTTCAAGAGACCCAGTACTTC	CASSTGGTGPVQETQYF
few	TRBJ2-3	19	TRBD2	TRBV12-3/TRBV12-4	TGTGCCAGCACCCTCGCCTGGCCATCTAGCGGGGAACTCACAGATACGCAGTATTTT	CASTLAWPSSGELTDTQYF
-	TRBJ1-6	13	-	TRBV25-1	TGTGCCAGCGCACCGGGGGCTCCTTCACCCCTCCACTTT	CASAPGAPSPLHF
few	TRBJ1-2	11	-	TRBV20-1	TGCTCATGCTCCCAGGGAAATGGCTACACCTTC	CSCSQGNGYTF
-	TRBJ1-4	14	-	TRBV4-2	TGTGCCAGCAGCAGAGGGCCGGAGAGCGAAAAACTGTTTTTT	CASSRGPESEKLFF
-	TRBJ1-2	15	-	TRBV6-1	TGTGCCAGCAGTGAAGGGGCAGTTACTAACTATGGCTACACCTTC	CASSEGAVTNYGYTF
-	TRBJ1-4	16	TRBD1	TRBV4-3	TGCGCCAGCAGCCAAGAACGGGACAGACTTGGAGAAAAACTGTTTTTT	CASSQERDRLGEKLFF
many	TRBJ2-5	13	TRBD2	TRBV6-5	TGTGCCAGCAGACCGGGACTAGCGGAGACCCAGTACTTC	CASRPGLAETQYF
few	TRBJ2-1	15	TRBD1	TRBV6-6	TGTGCCAGCAGTTATACAGGGGGCGCAGGGAATGAGCAGTTCTTC	CASSYTGGAGNEQFF
-	TRBJ2-5	17	TRBD2	TRBV13	TGTGCCAGCAGCTTAACAGCGGGGGGGCCCTCCGAAGAGACCCAGTACTTC	CASSLTAGGPSEETQYF
-	TRBJ2-5	14	-	TRBV6-1	TGTGCCAGCAGTGATACGTTCGGGGATGGGACCCAGTACTTC	CASSDTFGDGTQYF